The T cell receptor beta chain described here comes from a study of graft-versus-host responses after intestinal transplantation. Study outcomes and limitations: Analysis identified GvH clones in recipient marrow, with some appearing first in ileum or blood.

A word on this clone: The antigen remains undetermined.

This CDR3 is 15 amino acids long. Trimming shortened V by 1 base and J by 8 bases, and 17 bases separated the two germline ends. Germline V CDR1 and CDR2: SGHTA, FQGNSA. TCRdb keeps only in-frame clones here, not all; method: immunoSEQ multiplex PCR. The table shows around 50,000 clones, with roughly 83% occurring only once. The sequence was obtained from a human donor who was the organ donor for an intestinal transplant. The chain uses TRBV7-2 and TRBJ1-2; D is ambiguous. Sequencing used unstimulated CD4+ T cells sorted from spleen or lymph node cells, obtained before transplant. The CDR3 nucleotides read TGTGCCAGCAGCTTAGAAACAGTACCTCGTTTGGGCTACACCTTC. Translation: CASSLETVPRLGYTF.